One sample yielded the 28 T cell receptor beta chains listed below, sequenced in a study of shared clonotypes between healthy human individuals. Here immunoSEQ multiplex PCR was the method, and the copy in TCRdb shows in-frame clones only, minus some. In the table there are some 2,500,000 clones, more than 85% of which are singletons. Sequencing was carried out using naive CD4+ T cells from PBMCs. Subset reported: CD45RA+ positively selected. All receptors derive from a young man in good health. Some clones in this sample may be carry-over from other donors' samples.

The J gene is TRBJ2-1, the V gene TRBV11-1; TRBD2 matches at 8 bases. The V and J ends lost 5 bases and 6 bases, in that order; junction bases with no gene match: 15. Germline CDR1 reads SGHAT; CDR2 reads FQDESV (reference sequence). The CDR3 extends over 17 amino acids. CDR3 loop: CASSPRGPASGPNEQFF. CDR3 DNA sequence: TGTGCCAGCAGCCCGAGGGGCCCGGCTAGCGGGCCCAATGAGCAGTTCTTC.

CDR3 DNA sequence: TGTGCCAGCAGCTTTAGGCTAGCGGGAGGGCCCCCCGGGGAGCTGTTTTTT. Residues: CASSFRLAGGPPGELFF. The genes are TRBV11-2 and TRBJ2-2, with TRBD2 identical over 12 bases. Per germline, CDR1 SGHAT and CDR2 FQNNGV. This CDR3 region has 17 residues. V lost 3 bases to trimming and J lost 6 bases; unmatched junction nucleotides: 8.

The chain has TRBV11-2 and TRBJ1-1; D gene unclear. The CDR3 has 14 residues. CDR1 and CDR2 from the germline V gene are SGHAT and FQNNGV. V was shortened by 6 bases and J by 8 bases, with 19 bases between the two germline ends. In nucleotides, the CDR3 is TGTGCCAGCAGGGAACCGATAGCTTCAGCCGAAGCTTTCTTT. Translating it yields CASREPIASAEAFF.

V usage is TRBV19 and J usage is TRBJ1-2; D gene uncertain. V gave up 2 bases and J gave up 0 bases, with 7 bases separating them. CDR3 size: 14 residues. Germline-derived CDR1 and CDR2 are LNHDA and SQIVND (reference sequence). CDR3 bases: TGTGCCAGTAGTATAAAAGAACCTAACTATGGCTACACCTTC. Translating gives CASSIKEPNYGYTF.

The gene calls are TRBV9 and TRBJ2-7, with 10 bases identical to TRBD2. Germline V gene data show CDR1 as SGDLS and CDR2 as YYNGEE. This CDR3 region has 15 residues. Germline trimming cut 0 bases from V and 2 bases from J; bases unmatched to any gene: 2. CDR3: CASSVELAGTYEQYF. The CDR3 DNA reads as TGTGCCAGCAGCGTAGAACTAGCGGGAACCTACGAGCAGTACTTC.

This chain links TRBV27 with TRBJ1-3; 8 bases map to TRBD1. This CDR3 is built from 15 residues. Germline values: CDR1 MNHEY, CDR2 SMNVEV (reference sequence). V lost 5 bases to trimming and J lost 4 bases; unmatched junction nucleotides: 7. CDR3 sequence (DNA): TGTGCCAGCAGTAGTGCCGGGACAGGCGGAAACACCATATATTTT. It translates to CASSSAGTGGNTIYF.

The chain uses TRBV19 and TRBJ1-2, with 7 bases identical to TRBD1. Per germline, CDR1 LNHDA and CDR2 SQIVND (reference sequence). This CDR3 contains 14 residues. After removal of 6 bases from V and 7 bases from J, the junction contained 11 bases not matched to a gene. CDR3 sequence (DNA): TGTGCCAGTAGCCCTCGACAGGGAGGGTCTGGCTACACCTTC. It is translated as CASSPRQGGSGYTF.

As regards this clone: Additional DNA sequences in this sample encode the identical CDR3. The J gene is TRBJ2-1, the V gene TRBV9; the D is unclear. The CDR3 spans 16 residues. V lost 0 bases, J lost 0 bases, and 10 bases lay in between. Looked up from germline, CDR1 is SGDLS and CDR2 is YYNGEE. CDR3 loop: CASSVAPGSSYNEQFF. DNA of the CDR3: TGTGCCAGCAGCGTAGCCCCAGGCAGCTCCTACAATGAGCAGTTCTTC.

This clone was seen once. The chain employs TRBV5-4 and TRBJ2-7; the D call may be TRBD1 or TRBD2 (5 bases each). Trimming stripped 4 bases from V and 3 bases from J, with 20 bases between. Germline lookup yields CDR1 SGHNT and CDR2 YYREEE (reference sequence). CDR3 length equals 16 residues. Here the CDR3 reads CASSRNPGPLNYEQYF. For the CDR3, the DNA is TGTGCCAGCAGCAGGAACCCGGGACCCTTAAACTACGAGCAGTACTTC.

The chain employs TRBV5-1 and TRBJ2-7, with D possibly being TRBD1 (6 bases). The V end was cut by 4 bases, the J end by 1 base, with 15 bases between. CDR1 SGHRS and CDR2 YFSETQ come from the germline V gene. The CDR3 sequence is 15 residues long. The chain's CDR3 is CASSGSGTPSYEQYF. In nucleotides, the CDR3 is TGCGCCAGCAGCGGATCCGGGACACCATCCTACGAGCAGTACTTC.

The chain carries TRBV29-1 and TRBJ2-3; D gene uncertain. The V end was cut by 4 bases, the J end by 0 bases, with 11 bases between. The CDR3 runs to 14 residues. Germline assignment: CDR1 SQVTM and CDR2 ANQGSEA. As DNA, the CDR3 is TGCAGCGTTGCGTTACCATCTAGCACAGATACGCAGTATTTT. It yields the protein CSVALPSSTDTQYF.

J is TRBJ1-5 and V is TRBV11-2, with a tentative D call TRBD1 (6 bases). CDR3 length equals 15 residues. CDR1 and CDR2 from the germline V gene are SGHAT and FQNNGV. V was cut by 1 base and J by 7 bases, with 14 bases left in between. CDR3 in amino acids: CASSLAPQGGQPQHF. The DNA of the CDR3 is TGTGCCAGCAGCTTAGCGCCACAGGGAGGACAGCCCCAGCATTTT. The variable domain in full, with the rest retrieved from reference TRBV11-2 and TRBJ1-5, is EAGVAQSPRYKIIEKRQSVAFWCNPISGHATLYWYQQILGQGPKLLIQFQNNGVVDDSQLPKDRFSAERLKGVDSTLKIQPAKLEDSAVYLCASSLAPQGGQPQHFGDGTRLSIL.

This sequence joins TRBV11-1 and TRBJ2-3, with a weak D call TRBD2 (6 bases). Germline V lookup: CDR1 SGHAT, CDR2 FQDESV (reference sequence). This CDR3 comprises 16 residues. The V gene lost 3 bases and the J gene lost 0 bases, with 13 bases spanning the gap. CDR3 sequence reads: CASSLDLGTSTDTQYF. The CDR3 coding sequence is TGTGCCAGCAGCTTGGACCTGGGGACTAGCACAGATACGCAGTATTTT.

The V call is TRBV11-2, the J call TRBJ2-4; 7 nucleotides agree with TRBD1. The V gene's germline CDR1 is SGHAT and CDR2 FQNNGV. V dropped 5 bases and J dropped 5; count of bases not matched to a gene: 12. The CDR3 has 16 amino acids. CDR3 coding DNA: TGTGCCAGCAGCACAAGCGAAGGGGGCGTCCAAAACATTCAGTACTTC. Protein sequence: CASSTSEGGVQNIQYF. The full variable domain, in which reference TRBV11-2 and TRBJ2-4 provide the parts outside the CDR3, is EAGVAQSPRYKIIEKRQSVAFWCNPISGHATLYWYQQILGQGPKLLIQFQNNGVVDDSQLPKDRFSAERLKGVDSTLKIQPAKLEDSAVYLCASSTSEGGVQNIQYFGAGTRLSVL.

This chain joins TRBV19 and TRBJ2-5; TRBD2 agrees at 13 bases. This CDR3 is built from 14 residues. The V and J ends lost 6 bases and 5 bases, in that order; junction bases with no gene match: 3. The germline V gene has CDR1 LNHDA and CDR2 SQIVND (reference sequence). The CDR3 DNA reads as TGTGCCAGTAGCACTAGCGGGAGGGTGGAGACCCAGTACTTC. It encodes CASSTSGRVETQYF.

V and J are TRBV28 and TRBJ2-3; TRBD1 or TRBD2 may be the D gene (5 bases each). Looked up from germline, CDR1 is MDHEN and CDR2 is SYDVKM. The CDR3 contains 16 residues. Trimming removed 3 bases at V and 0 bases at J, with 13 bases between. CDR3 coding DNA: TGTGCCAGCAGTTTCCCCGGGGCGGCTAGCACAGATACGCAGTATTTT. As protein: CASSFPGAASTDTQYF.

A word on this clone: One end of the junction varies from germline; a read error may be responsible. This chain uses TRBV11-2 with TRBJ2-3; possible D gene TRBD2, 6 bases. This CDR3 region has 17 residues. Germline loops: CDR1 SGHAT, CDR2 FQNNGV. The CDR3 region has the DNA TGTGCCAGCACCTTAATGGGCGGGGTGCCTAGCACAGATACGCAGTATTTT. This gives the protein CASTLMGGVPSTDTQYF.

In nucleotides, the CDR3 is TGTGCCAGCAGCTTGGAGGACCCCCTCTATGGCTACACCTTC. Amino acid sequence: CASSLEDPLYGYTF. The chain has TRBV5-5 and TRBJ1-2; D gene ambiguous. Germline values: CDR1 SGHKS, CDR2 YYEKEE (reference sequence). V lost 0 bases, J lost 4 bases, and 10 bases lay in between. The CDR3 sequence is 14 residues long.

This clone occurred once. V and J are TRBV25-1 and TRBJ2-3; weak D call: TRBD1 (6 bases). The CDR3 covers 15 residues. From germline, CDR1 is MGHDK and CDR2 SYGVNS. The V end was cut by 5 bases, the J end by 4 bases, with 16 bases between. CDR3 bases: TGTGCCAGCAGTCCAGGGGTAGTGGGCCCAGATACGCAGTATTTT. It yields the protein CASSPGVVGPDTQYF.

Comments on this clone: The sample has other DNA sequences that encode this CDR3 too. The CDR3 nucleotides are TGTGCCAGCAGCCGGACAGTTTATGGCTACACCTTC. The encoded protein is CASSRTVYGYTF. The rearrangement joins TRBV28 to TRBJ1-2, with a weak D call TRBD1 (6 bases). This CDR3 contains 12 residues. V was pared by 6 bases and J by 5 bases, with 10 bases between. CDR1 and CDR2 (germline): MDHEN, SYDVKM.

The rearrangement links TRBV5-1 to TRBJ2-3; 9 nucleotides match TRBD1. J was trimmed by 4 bases and V by 6 bases; bases with no gene match: 9. Germline lookup yields CDR1 SGHRS and CDR2 YFSETQ. The length of the CDR3 is 15 residues. This chain's CDR3 is CASTRGDRVADTQYF. The CDR3 DNA follows: TGCGCCAGCACCAGGGGGGACAGGGTGGCAGATACGCAGTATTTT.

This chain joins TRBV10-3 and TRBJ2-2; D gene ambiguous. This CDR3 spans 13 amino acids. Germline V gene sequence: CDR1 ENHRY, CDR2 SYGVKD. V was trimmed by 3 bases and J by 1 base, leaving 3 bases between them. The CDR3 DNA reads TGTGCCATCAGTGAACAGAACACCGGGGAGCTGTTTTTT. Translating gives CAISEQNTGELFF.

The V and J genes are TRBV6-5 and TRBJ2-1; D may be TRBD2 (7 bases). Germline CDR1 and CDR2: MNHEY and SVGAGI. With 2 bases removed from V and 4 bases from J, the gap between germline ends came to 12 bases. The CDR3 sequence is 15 residues long. CDR3 bases: TGTGCCAGCAGTTACGAAGGGGGGGTTTACAATGAGCAGTTCTTC. Protein product: CASSYEGGVYNEQFF.

Remarks on this clone: Other DNA variants within this sample encode the same CDR3. The chain uses TRBV2 and TRBJ1-5, with D perhaps TRBD1 (6 bases). The ends were cut back, 2 bases at V and 7 bases at J, with 9 bases in the middle. The length of the CDR3 is 13 residues. Germline CDR1 is SNHLY and CDR2 is FYNNEI. The CDR3 DNA reads as TGTGCCAGCAGTGAATCGGGGGGCCAGCCCCAGCATTTT. Translating gives CASSESGGQPQHF.

The CDR3 reads CASKNRPSNEKLFF. The CDR3 DNA sequence: TGTGCCAGTAAGAATCGGCCTTCTAATGAAAAACTGTTTTTT. This chain joins TRBV19 and TRBJ1-4; D is uncertain. Trimming left V 7 bases short and J 3 bases short, with 12 bases between. Germline V gene sequence: CDR1 LNHDA, CDR2 SQIVND (reference sequence). This CDR3 has 14 amino acids.

The V call is TRBV28, the J call TRBJ2-3; D call uncertain. CDR3 size: 11 residues. Trimming took off 8 bases at V and 4 bases at J, with 7 bases between the two ends. The V gene's germline CDR1 is MDHEN and CDR2 SYDVKM. Here the CDR3 reads CASLGSDTQYF. The CDR3 DNA follows: TGTGCCAGCTTGGGCTCAGATACGCAGTATTTT.

This chain links TRBV19 with TRBJ1-5; a weak D match, TRBD1 (5 bases). This CDR3 has 14 residues. V gave up 7 bases and J gave up 7 bases, with 17 bases separating them. Germline V gene sequence: CDR1 LNHDA, CDR2 SQIVND (reference sequence). CDR3 loop: CASKSGQGWQPQHF. The DNA of the CDR3 is TGTGCCAGTAAGAGCGGGCAGGGTTGGCAGCCCCAGCATTTT.

This chain connects TRBV4-2 to TRBJ2-3; 13 bases line up with TRBD2. CDR3 size: 16 residues. V lost 2 bases to trimming and J lost 8 bases; unmatched junction nucleotides: 7. Germline V lookup: CDR1 LGHNA, CDR2 YNFKEQ. In DNA, the CDR3 is TGTGCCAGCAGCCAAACCATACTAGCGGGAGGGGGTACGCAGTATTTT. This gives the protein CASSQTILAGGGTQYF.